The rows below give T cell receptor beta chains drawn from one sample of a study of regulatory T cells in long-lasting Graves disease. TCRdb re-called the multiplex PCR reads with MiXCR, one entry per CDR3 protein. This table has 400,000 to 550,000 distinct CDR3 sequences, 15% to 20% appearing once. These records were also assigned to another study, of T cells in Graves' hyperthyroidism and ophthalmopathy.

This specimen consisted of peripheral blood mononuclear cells (PBMCs), obtained at new diagnosis, from a patient treated with antithyroid drugs. These receptors were obtained from a woman under 30 with Graves disease. The CDR3 runs from the conserved cysteine through the conserved F or W. Each record gives: J gene, clone size, D gene, V gene, CDR3 protein, CDR3 DNA. The D gene is left open where the match is weak. Size is stated for part of the rows, as once, few or many counts, or as a class when the clone is expanded.

J gene: TRBJ2-3; clone size: many; D gene: .; V gene: TRBV2; CDR3 protein: CASSGGGAGTDTQYF; CDR3 DNA: TGTGCCAGCAGTGGAGGGGGGGCGGGGACAGATACGCAGTATTTT
J gene: TRBJ2-6; clone size: few; D gene: .; V gene: TRBV6-2/TRBV6-3; CDR3 protein: CASSFESSGANVLTF; CDR3 DNA: TGTGCCAGCAGTTTCGAGAGCTCTGGGGCCAACGTCCTGACTTTC
J gene: TRBJ2-5; clone size: few; D gene: .; V gene: TRBV7-9; CDR3 protein: CASSPDLVQETQYF; CDR3 DNA: TGTGCCAGCAGCCCGGACTTGGTTCAAGAGACCCAGTACTTC
J gene: TRBJ2-5; clone size: many; D gene: .; V gene: TRBV3-1; CDR3 protein: CASSTQGKETQYF; CDR3 DNA: TGTGCCAGCAGCACTCAGGGGAAGGAGACCCAGTACTTC
J gene: TRBJ2-3; clone size: many; D gene: .; V gene: TRBV20-1; CDR3 protein: CSARDIGGKTDTQYF; CDR3 DNA: TGCAGTGCTAGAGACATAGGCGGAAAAACAGATACGCAGTATTTT
J gene: TRBJ1-1; clone size: .; D gene: .; V gene: TRBV6-7; CDR3 protein: CASSYPDRLDTEAFF; CDR3 DNA: TGTGCCAGCAGTTACCCCGACAGGTTAGACACTGAAGCTTTCTTT
J gene: TRBJ2-7; clone size: .; D gene: TRBD1; V gene: TRBV5-5; CDR3 protein: CASSLRSDRGTGGEQYF; CDR3 DNA: TGTGCCAGCAGCTTAAGGAGTGACAGGGGAACAGGCGGCGAGCAGTACTTC
J gene: TRBJ2-1; clone size: many; D gene: .; V gene: TRBV11-3; CDR3 protein: CASSLGGGRRMSYNEQFF; CDR3 DNA: TGTGCCAGCAGCTTAGGCGGAGGACGGCGGATGTCCTACAATGAGCAGTTCTTC
J gene: TRBJ1-2; clone size: .; D gene: TRBD1; V gene: TRBV6-1; CDR3 protein: CASRGTGMNYGYTF; CDR3 DNA: TGTGCCAGCAGGGGGACAGGGATGAACTATGGCTACACCTTC
J gene: TRBJ2-2; clone size: .; D gene: .; V gene: TRBV7-9; CDR3 protein: CASSSSVPGGELFF; CDR3 DNA: TGTGCCAGCAGCTCTAGCGTCCCCGGGGGGGAGCTGTTTTTT
J gene: TRBJ1-2; clone size: many; D gene: TRBD1; V gene: TRBV18; CDR3 protein: CASSLTGTGGDGYTF; CDR3 DNA: TGTGCCAGCTCACTAACCGGGACAGGGGGCGATGGCTACACCTTC
J gene: TRBJ1-1; clone size: .; D gene: .; V gene: TRBV2; CDR3 protein: CASRLQPDTEAFF; CDR3 DNA: TGTGCCAGCAGATTACAGCCGGACACTGAAGCTTTCTTT
J gene: TRBJ1-4; clone size: few; D gene: .; V gene: TRBV2; CDR3 protein: CASSEALDKLFF; CDR3 DNA: TGTGCCAGCAGTGAAGCTCTTGACAAACTGTTTTTT
J gene: TRBJ1-6; clone size: few; D gene: TRBD1; V gene: TRBV11-3; CDR3 protein: CASRGTGTANSPLHF; CDR3 DNA: TGTGCCAGCAGGGGGACCGGGACAGCTAATTCACCCCTCCACTTT
J gene: TRBJ2-7; clone size: .; D gene: TRBD1; V gene: TRBV18; CDR3 protein: CASSPLEVGTGDEQYF; CDR3 DNA: TGTGCCAGCTCACCACTAGAGGTCGGGACAGGGGACGAGCAGTACTTC
J gene: TRBJ1-1; clone size: many; D gene: .; V gene: TRBV6-2/TRBV6-3; CDR3 protein: CASSYGGWYTEAFF; CDR3 DNA: TGTGCCAGCAGTTATGGGGGTTGGTACACTGAAGCTTTCTTT
J gene: TRBJ1-1; clone size: many; D gene: .; V gene: TRBV14; CDR3 protein: CASSQVSGSEAFF; CDR3 DNA: TGTGCCAGCAGCCAAGTATCAGGGTCTGAAGCTTTCTTT
J gene: TRBJ1-5; clone size: .; D gene: .; V gene: TRBV28; CDR3 protein: CARTDSKTRLSNQPQHF; CDR3 DNA: TGTGCTCGGACGGACAGTAAAACGAGACTTAGCAATCAGCCCCAGCATTTT
J gene: TRBJ1-1; clone size: .; D gene: .; V gene: TRBV7-9; CDR3 protein: CASSQGIQSIGNTEAFF; CDR3 DNA: TGTGCCAGCAGCCAGGGGATCCAGTCCATCGGGAACACTGAAGCTTTCTTT
J gene: TRBJ2-7; clone size: many; D gene: .; V gene: TRBV28; CDR3 protein: CASSFRQGRVGEQYF; CDR3 DNA: TGTGCCAGCAGTTTTAGGCAGGGGAGAGTAGGCGAGCAGTACTTC
J gene: TRBJ1-1; clone size: many; D gene: .; V gene: TRBV6-5; CDR3 protein: CASSYSRGVNTEAFF; CDR3 DNA: TGTGCCAGCAGTTACTCGAGGGGCGTGAACACTGAAGCTTTCTTT
J gene: TRBJ2-3; clone size: many; D gene: .; V gene: TRBV7-9; CDR3 protein: CASSWVPSTDTQYF; CDR3 DNA: TGTGCCAGCAGCTGGGTTCCCTCCACAGATACGCAGTATTTT
J gene: TRBJ2-7; clone size: many; D gene: .; V gene: TRBV24-1; CDR3 protein: CATSVGYEQYF; CDR3 DNA: TGTGCCACCAGTGTGGGGTACGAGCAGTACTTC
J gene: TRBJ2-1; clone size: .; D gene: TRBD1; V gene: TRBV9; CDR3 protein: CASSGQGGQYDEQFF; CDR3 DNA: TGTGCCAGCAGCGGACAGGGGGGACAATACGATGAGCAGTTCTTC
J gene: TRBJ2-7; clone size: few; D gene: .; V gene: TRBV4-1; CDR3 protein: CASSQGDQGIEQYF; CDR3 DNA: TGCGCCAGCAGCCAAGGGGATCAGGGGATTGAGCAGTACTTC
J gene: TRBJ1-5; clone size: .; D gene: .; V gene: TRBV7-3; CDR3 protein: CASSQPAQRKHF; CDR3 DNA: TGTGCCAGCAGCCAACCCGCACAGAGAAAGCATTTT
J gene: TRBJ2-3; clone size: many; D gene: TRBD2; V gene: TRBV12-3/TRBV12-4; CDR3 protein: CASSLTSGIGYTQYF; CDR3 DNA: TGTGCCAGCAGTTTGACTAGCGGGATAGGGTATACGCAGTATTTT
J gene: TRBJ1-3; clone size: few; D gene: TRBD1; V gene: TRBV5-1; CDR3 protein: CASSLARLDRGHGNTIYF; CDR3 DNA: TGCGCCAGCAGCTTGGCCAGACTTGACAGGGGGCATGGAAACACCATATATTTT
J gene: TRBJ2-3; clone size: few; D gene: TRBD2; V gene: TRBV20-1; CDR3 protein: CSSSGRAADTQYF; CDR3 DNA: TGCAGCAGTAGCGGGAGGGCCGCGGATACGCAGTATTTT
J gene: TRBJ1-2; clone size: few; D gene: .; V gene: TRBV3-1; CDR3 protein: CASSQGLGYGYTF; CDR3 DNA: TGTGCCAGCAGCCAGGGGTTGGGATATGGCTACACCTTC
J gene: TRBJ1-4; clone size: .; D gene: TRBD1; V gene: TRBV25-1; CDR3 protein: CASSARWDRQAEKLFF; CDR3 DNA: TGTGCCAGCAGTGCCCGTTGGGACAGGCAAGCTGAAAAACTGTTTTTT
J gene: TRBJ2-7; clone size: many; D gene: .; V gene: TRBV20-1; CDR3 protein: CSAREILWGDLYEQYF; CDR3 DNA: TGCAGTGCTAGAGAAATCCTCTGGGGAGACCTCTACGAGCAGTACTTC
J gene: TRBJ2-7; clone size: many; D gene: .; V gene: TRBV30; CDR3 protein: CAWSVLGYEQYF; CDR3 DNA: TGTGCCTGGAGTGTACTAGGTTACGAGCAGTACTTC
J gene: TRBJ2-5; clone size: many; D gene: .; V gene: TRBV7-2; CDR3 protein: CASSQTLGRETQYF; CDR3 DNA: TGTGCCAGCAGCCAAACACTAGGTCGGGAGACCCAGTACTTC
J gene: TRBJ2-7; clone size: .; D gene: .; V gene: TRBV6-1; CDR3 protein: CASSLGRGVFYEQYF; CDR3 DNA: TGTGCCAGCAGCTTGGGCAGGGGGGTCTTCTACGAGCAGTACTTC
J gene: TRBJ2-7; clone size: few; D gene: .; V gene: TRBV30; CDR3 protein: CAWSGSYEQYF; CDR3 DNA: TGTGCCTGGAGCGGGAGCTACGAGCAGTACTTC
J gene: TRBJ2-7; clone size: .; D gene: .; V gene: TRBV5-5; CDR3 protein: CASSTYPGGEQYF; CDR3 DNA: TGTGCCAGCAGTACCTACCCGGGTGGGGAGCAGTACTTC
J gene: TRBJ2-1; clone size: once; D gene: .; V gene: TRBV7-2; CDR3 protein: CASSPQYGLGNEQLF; CDR3 DNA: TGTGCCAGCAGCCCCCAGTATGGCTTAGGCAATGAGCAGCTCTTC
J gene: TRBJ2-4; clone size: .; D gene: .; V gene: TRBV7-2; CDR3 protein: CASSLEGGGGRNIQYF; CDR3 DNA: TGTGCCAGCAGCTTAGAGGGGGGGGGCGGGAGAAACATTCAGTACTTC
J gene: TRBJ2-7; clone size: many; D gene: .; V gene: TRBV28; CDR3 protein: CASSLMILSYEQYF; CDR3 DNA: TGTGCCAGCAGTCTTATGATACTCTCCTACGAGCAGTACTTC
J gene: TRBJ2-3; clone size: few; D gene: TRBD2; V gene: TRBV5-1; CDR3 protein: CASGPGLAGLDTQYF; CDR3 DNA: TGCGCCAGCGGGCCGGGACTAGCGGGATTAGATACGCAGTATTTT
J gene: TRBJ2-4; clone size: few; D gene: .; V gene: TRBV5-6; CDR3 protein: CASSLGPAKNIQYF; CDR3 DNA: TGTGCCAGCAGCTTGGGTCCAGCCAAAAACATTCAGTACTTC
J gene: TRBJ2-2; clone size: .; D gene: .; V gene: TRBV27; CDR3 protein: CASRPNTGELFF; CDR3 DNA: TGTGCCAGCAGACCTAACACCGGGGAGCTGTTTTTT
J gene: TRBJ1-5; clone size: few; D gene: TRBD1; V gene: TRBV19; CDR3 protein: CASSISTGDYQPQHF; CDR3 DNA: TGTGCCAGTAGTATATCTACAGGGGATTATCAGCCCCAGCATTTT
J gene: TRBJ2-7; clone size: few; D gene: .; V gene: TRBV6-2/TRBV6-3; CDR3 protein: CASSWVSGEQYF; CDR3 DNA: TGTGCCAGCAGTTGGGTCTCCGGCGAGCAGTACTTC
J gene: TRBJ2-1; clone size: .; D gene: .; V gene: TRBV30; CDR3 protein: CAWRQQAGAEQFF; CDR3 DNA: TGTGCCTGGAGGCAACAAGCAGGGGCTGAGCAGTTCTTC
J gene: TRBJ2-5; clone size: few; D gene: TRBD1; V gene: TRBV5-1; CDR3 protein: CASSPGTGGLQETQYF; CDR3 DNA: TGCGCCAGCAGCCCTGGGACAGGGGGCCTCCAAGAGACCCAGTACTTC
J gene: TRBJ1-4; clone size: many; D gene: .; V gene: TRBV20-1; CDR3 protein: CSARGPSEKLFF; CDR3 DNA: TGCAGTGCGAGGGGACCAAGTGAAAAACTGTTTTTT
J gene: TRBJ2-7; clone size: .; D gene: .; V gene: TRBV5-5; CDR3 protein: CASSPSLGGKHEQYF; CDR3 DNA: TGTGCCAGCAGCCCCAGTTTGGGGGGTAAACACGAGCAGTACTTC
J gene: TRBJ2-1; clone size: many; D gene: .; V gene: TRBV3-1; CDR3 protein: CASSQDSSSYNEQFF; CDR3 DNA: TGTGCCAGCAGCCAAGACTCCAGCTCCTACAATGAGCAGTTCTTC
J gene: TRBJ2-2; clone size: few; D gene: .; V gene: TRBV12-3/TRBV12-4; CDR3 protein: CASSVGGPDGELFF; CDR3 DNA: TGTGCCAGCAGTGTAGGTGGGCCTGACGGGGAGCTGTTTTTT
J gene: TRBJ2-5; clone size: .; D gene: TRBD2; V gene: TRBV5-1; CDR3 protein: CASSSGLAGRQETQYF; CDR3 DNA: TGTGCCAGCTCATCCGGACTAGCGGGACGCCAAGAGACCCAGTACTTC
J gene: TRBJ2-5; clone size: many; D gene: .; V gene: TRBV28; CDR3 protein: CASTRTERGLTQYF; CDR3 DNA: TGTGCCAGCACCAGAACCGAACGGGGATTGACCCAGTACTTC
J gene: TRBJ2-7; clone size: .; D gene: .; V gene: TRBV27; CDR3 protein: CASSLKEETYEQYF; CDR3 DNA: TGTGCCAGCAGTTTAAAAGAAGAAACCTACGAGCAGTACTTC
J gene: TRBJ2-5; clone size: .; D gene: TRBD1; V gene: TRBV6-2/TRBV6-3; CDR3 protein: CAGSRAPDRGYQETQYF; CDR3 DNA: TGTGCCGGCAGCCGTGCTCCCGACAGGGGGTACCAAGAGACCCAGTACTTC
J gene: TRBJ2-1; clone size: many; D gene: .; V gene: TRBV27; CDR3 protein: CASSLWSSNEQFF; CDR3 DNA: TGTGCCAGCAGTTTATGGTCGAGCAATGAGCAGTTCTTC
J gene: TRBJ2-1; clone size: many; D gene: TRBD2; V gene: TRBV28; CDR3 protein: CASSFTRGGNEQFF; CDR3 DNA: TGTGCCAGCAGTTTCACTCGGGGGGGCAATGAGCAGTTCTTC
J gene: TRBJ2-3; clone size: .; D gene: TRBD1; V gene: TRBV6-1; CDR3 protein: CASSDGQGADTQYF; CDR3 DNA: TGTGCCAGCAGTGACGGACAGGGGGCAGATACGCAGTATTTT
J gene: TRBJ2-1; clone size: .; D gene: .; V gene: TRBV28; CDR3 protein: CASSYPLDYNGQFF; CDR3 DNA: TGTGCCAGCAGTTACCCCCTAGACTACAATGGGCAGTTCTTC